The rows below give T cell receptor beta chains drawn from one sample of a study of breast tumors, draining lymph nodes, adjacent tissues. MiXCR, applied by TCRdb to the multiplex PCR reads, yields one record per CDR3 protein. This table holds about 140,000 distinct CDR3 sequences, 32% found once. Sequencing used axillary lymph node tissue. All receptors derive from a female donor with breast cancer. Some clones in this sample may be carry-over from other donors' samples. Both conserved end residues are part of each CDR3. The D gene is left open where the match is weak. Clone size appears in some rows only: once, few, many, or a class for an expanded clone.

j_call: TRBJ2-7
v_call: TRBV28
clone_size: NA
d_call: NA
cdr3_nt: TGTGCCAGCAGTTTAGGGGGGCACTCCTACGAGCAGTACTTC
cdr3_aa: CASSLGGHSYEQYF

j_call: TRBJ2-3
v_call: TRBV6-5
clone_size: many
d_call: NA
cdr3_nt: TGTGCCAGCAGTTATGACGGGACAGATACGCAGTATTTT
cdr3_aa: CASSYDGTDTQYF

j_call: TRBJ2-1
v_call: TRBV14
clone_size: many
d_call: NA
cdr3_nt: TGTGCCAGCAGCCCGGAGCGACAGTGGTATTCATTCAATGAGCAGTTCTTC
cdr3_aa: CASSPERQWYSFNEQFF

j_call: TRBJ1-5
v_call: TRBV28
clone_size: NA
d_call: TRBD1
cdr3_nt: TGTGCCAGCAGAGGGCCCCAACAGACCGATACAGGGACAGGCGGTCAGCCCCAGCATTTT
cdr3_aa: CASRGPQQTDTGTGGQPQHF

j_call: TRBJ1-6
v_call: TRBV20-1
clone_size: many
d_call: TRBD1
cdr3_nt: TGCAGTGCTAGAGTTGAGGACAGGGGCGCCTATAATTCACCCCTCCACTTT
cdr3_aa: CSARVEDRGAYNSPLHF

j_call: TRBJ1-1
v_call: TRBV28
clone_size: few
d_call: NA
cdr3_nt: TGTGCCAGCAGTTTCGGTGGCCTGGACACTGAAGCTTTCTTT
cdr3_aa: CASSFGGLDTEAFF

j_call: TRBJ2-3
v_call: TRBV27
clone_size: many
d_call: NA
cdr3_nt: TGTGCCAGCTGGGGACGCACAGATACGCAGTATTTT
cdr3_aa: CASWGRTDTQYF

j_call: TRBJ1-1
v_call: TRBV9
clone_size: many
d_call: NA
cdr3_nt: TGTGCCAGCAGCAACCCGAACACTGAAGCTTTCTTT
cdr3_aa: CASSNPNTEAFF

j_call: TRBJ1-2
v_call: TRBV5-1
clone_size: many
d_call: NA
cdr3_nt: TGCGCCAGCAGCTTAGATCTCACAGGCCTCTATGGCTACACCTTC
cdr3_aa: CASSLDLTGLYGYTF

j_call: TRBJ2-3
v_call: TRBV6-1
clone_size: few
d_call: TRBD2
cdr3_nt: TGTGCCAGCAGTCAAGGGGCGGGGGGATTTTATACGCAGTATTTT
cdr3_aa: CASSQGAGGFYTQYF

j_call: TRBJ2-7
v_call: TRBV7-9
clone_size: many
d_call: NA
cdr3_nt: TGTGCCAGCAGCTCCGGACAGTTCCCCTACGAGCAGTACTTC
cdr3_aa: CASSSGQFPYEQYF

j_call: TRBJ1-4
v_call: TRBV6-6
clone_size: many
d_call: TRBD1
cdr3_nt: TGTGCCAGCAGTTACTCGACAGGGGGCTTAGGAAAACTGTTTTTT
cdr3_aa: CASSYSTGGLGKLFF

j_call: TRBJ2-5
v_call: TRBV18
clone_size: many
d_call: NA
cdr3_nt: TGTGCCAGCTCGCCACAGGAAAAGACCCAGTACTTC
cdr3_aa: CASSPQEKTQYF

j_call: TRBJ1-4
v_call: TRBV15
clone_size: many
d_call: NA
cdr3_nt: TGTGCCACCAGTCCAGCGAAGGGTCTTTCAAGGACTAATGAAAAACTGCTTTTT
cdr3_aa: CATSPAKGLSRTNEKLLF

j_call: TRBJ1-2
v_call: TRBV28
clone_size: many
d_call: NA
cdr3_nt: TGTGCCAGCAGTCAGGATCATCACTATGGCTACACCTTC
cdr3_aa: CASSQDHHYGYTF

j_call: TRBJ2-3
v_call: TRBV10-1
clone_size: few
d_call: NA
cdr3_nt: TGCGCCAGCAGTGAAGCAGCCTCTAGCACAGATACGCAGTATTTT
cdr3_aa: CASSEAASSTDTQYF

j_call: TRBJ1-2
v_call: TRBV6-1
clone_size: many
d_call: NA
cdr3_nt: TGTGCCAGCAGCGCCGTCCAGGTGGATGGCTACACCTTC
cdr3_aa: CASSAVQVDGYTF

j_call: TRBJ1-2
v_call: TRBV12-3/TRBV12-4
clone_size: many
d_call: NA
cdr3_nt: TGTGCCAGCAGTACTTGGACTGAAAACTATGGCTACACCTTC
cdr3_aa: CASSTWTENYGYTF

j_call: TRBJ2-2
v_call: TRBV7-7
clone_size: NA
d_call: NA
cdr3_nt: TGTGCTAGCAGCTCAACCGGGGAGCTGTTTTTT
cdr3_aa: CASSSTGELFF

j_call: TRBJ1-1
v_call: TRBV7-3
clone_size: many
d_call: NA
cdr3_nt: TGTGCCAGCAGCTTACGTCCGGACACTGAAGCTTTCTTT
cdr3_aa: CASSLRPDTEAFF

j_call: TRBJ1-1
v_call: TRBV13
clone_size: many
d_call: NA
cdr3_nt: TGTGCCAGCAGCCGGGAGGACACTGAAGCTTTCTTT
cdr3_aa: CASSREDTEAFF

j_call: TRBJ1-4
v_call: TRBV2
clone_size: NA
d_call: NA
cdr3_nt: TGTGCCAGCAAAGTCGAACAGCCGGCAACTAATGAAAAACTGTTTTTT
cdr3_aa: CASKVEQPATNEKLFF

j_call: TRBJ1-6
v_call: TRBV15
clone_size: few
d_call: TRBD1
cdr3_nt: TGTGCCACCAGCAGAGGGGACAGGGCTTCACCCCTCCACTTT
cdr3_aa: CATSRGDRASPLHF

j_call: TRBJ1-6
v_call: TRBV10-3
clone_size: once
d_call: NA
cdr3_nt: TGCCCCAGGTGGCAGAGTAACATAACCCCTTTTCGCCCCCTCCACTTT
cdr3_aa: CPRWQSNITPFRPLHF

j_call: TRBJ2-5
v_call: TRBV6-5
clone_size: many
d_call: NA
cdr3_nt: TGTGCCAGCAGACCTGCGGGGTATGAGACCCAGTACTTC
cdr3_aa: CASRPAGYETQYF

j_call: TRBJ1-6
v_call: TRBV2
clone_size: NA
d_call: TRBD1
cdr3_nt: TGTGCCAGCAGTGAAATGGGACAGAGGCATAATTCACCCCTCCACTTT
cdr3_aa: CASSEMGQRHNSPLHF

j_call: TRBJ2-1
v_call: TRBV2
clone_size: many
d_call: TRBD2
cdr3_nt: TGTGCCAGCAGTGACCCTAGCGGGGGGACCCTCAATGAGCAGTTCTTC
cdr3_aa: CASSDPSGGTLNEQFF

j_call: TRBJ2-5
v_call: TRBV5-5
clone_size: many
d_call: NA
cdr3_nt: TGTGCCAGCAGCATGGGTCAAGAGACCCAGTACTTC
cdr3_aa: CASSMGQETQYF

j_call: TRBJ2-5
v_call: TRBV15
clone_size: many
d_call: NA
cdr3_nt: TGTGCCACCACCTTGGCGTTTCCCTGGATGGAGACCCAGTACTTC
cdr3_aa: CATTLAFPWMETQYF

j_call: TRBJ1-5
v_call: TRBV20-1
clone_size: many
d_call: NA
cdr3_nt: TGCAGTGCTAGGTCGGACATGCAACAGCCCCAGCATTTT
cdr3_aa: CSARSDMQQPQHF

j_call: TRBJ1-1
v_call: TRBV10-3
clone_size: NA
d_call: TRBD1
cdr3_nt: TGTGCCATCAGTCGCGACCGGACAGGGGGCCGCGGCACTGAAGCTTTCTTT
cdr3_aa: CAISRDRTGGRGTEAFF

j_call: TRBJ2-1
v_call: TRBV6-6
clone_size: many
d_call: NA
cdr3_nt: TGTGCCAGCAGTTATCAGGACCTCTCCTACAATGAGCAGTTCTTC
cdr3_aa: CASSYQDLSYNEQFF

j_call: TRBJ1-2
v_call: TRBV20-1
clone_size: many
d_call: TRBD1
cdr3_nt: TGCAGTGCTAGAGATCCGAGGACAGGGGTTGGCTACACCTTC
cdr3_aa: CSARDPRTGVGYTF

j_call: TRBJ1-2
v_call: TRBV2
clone_size: many
d_call: TRBD1
cdr3_nt: TGTGCCAGCAGGCTCGGACAGGGGGCCTATGGCTACACCTTC
cdr3_aa: CASRLGQGAYGYTF

j_call: TRBJ2-1
v_call: TRBV10-3
clone_size: many
d_call: TRBD1
cdr3_nt: TGTGCCATCGGGACAGGGTACAATGAGCAGTTCTTC
cdr3_aa: CAIGTGYNEQFF

j_call: TRBJ2-7
v_call: TRBV24-1
clone_size: NA
d_call: NA
cdr3_nt: TGTGCCACCAGTGACCCAGGGGATCGGCACGAGCAGTACTTC
cdr3_aa: CATSDPGDRHEQYF

j_call: TRBJ1-2
v_call: TRBV3-1
clone_size: many
d_call: NA
cdr3_nt: TGTGCCAGCAGCCAAGACAGGCAGGGGAGAAATGGCTACACCTTC
cdr3_aa: CASSQDRQGRNGYTF

j_call: TRBJ1-5
v_call: TRBV7-9
clone_size: many
d_call: NA
cdr3_nt: TGTGCCAGCAGCTTAGGCGTGAAGCCCCAGCATTTT
cdr3_aa: CASSLGVKPQHF

j_call: TRBJ2-1
v_call: TRBV24-1
clone_size: many
d_call: TRBD2
cdr3_nt: TGTGCCACCAGTGACCCAGGACTAGCGGGGGGTTTCAGGCAGTTCTTC
cdr3_aa: CATSDPGLAGGFRQFF